One and the same sample provided the 29 T cell receptor beta chains below, sequenced in a study of T cell repertoires in cytomegalovirus infection. TCRdb independently ran MiXCR on the reads; one entry per CDR3 protein. The repertoire holds about 740,000 distinct CDR3 sequences, with less than 40% as singletons. Input material: PBMCs. The receptor source for this set is a human donor in good health (CMV status not recorded). Some clones in this sample may be carry-over from other donors' samples.

V usage is TRBV18 and J usage is TRBJ2-1; 9 bases agree with TRBD2. The CDR3 totals 13 residues. Germline CDR1 is KGHSH and CDR2 is LQKENI. V lost 3 bases and J lost 13; bases outside the gene matches: 7. The DNA for the CDR3 is TGTGCCAGCTCACCTAATGCGGGGGGGCCTCAGTTCTTC. Amino acid sequence: CASSPNAGGPQFF.

A remark on this clonotype: A much larger clone differs by one base, so this may be a read error. CDR3 sequence: CASTRQGNQPQQF. CDR3 coding DNA: TGTGCCAGTACACGTCAGGGCAATCAGCCCCAGCAGTTT. The gene calls are TRBV7-4 and TRBJ1-5; possibly TRBD1 for D (5 bases). This CDR3 is 13 amino acids long. Germline CDR1 SGHVT, CDR2 SQSDAQ.

Here the CDR3 reads CASSSTGTLSSYEQYF. CDR3 coding DNA: TGTGCCAGCAGCTCCACGGGGACTCTGAGCTCCTACGAGCAGTACTTC. The chain carries TRBV7-9 and TRBJ2-7; tentatively, D is TRBD2 (6 bases). The germline CDR1 and CDR2 sequences are SEHNR and FQNEAQ (reference sequence). CDR3 length equals 16 residues. V was trimmed by 4 bases and J by 0 bases, leaving 16 bases between them.

The rearrangement uses TRBV20-1 and TRBJ1-1; perhaps TRBD1 as D (6 bases). Trimming removed 6 bases from V and 8 bases from J, with 16 bases in between. Germline assignment: CDR1 DFQATT and CDR2 SNEGSKA (reference sequence). The CDR3 sequence is 12 residues long. The CDR3 nucleotides read TGCAGTGCCAAGCAGGGGTTCAGGGAAGCTTTCTTT. Translated: CSAKQGFREAFF.

CDR3 DNA: TGCAGTGCTAGGGGAGTGGGGGCTACTCAGTTCTTC. Translated: CSARGVGATQFF. The rearrangement links TRBV20-1 to TRBJ2-1, with a weak D call TRBD1 (6 bases). This CDR3 is built from 12 residues. Trimming pared 3 bases from V and 13 bases from J, leaving 16 bases between. Germline-derived CDR1 and CDR2 are DFQATT and SNEGSKA (reference sequence).

In the case of this clonotype: One end of the junction is discordant with germline, which a read error may explain. This chain links TRBV6-1 with TRBJ1-5; no reliable D call. Germline assignment: CDR1 MNHNS and CDR2 SASEGT. There are 14 residues in the CDR3. CDR3 amino acids: CARSEVGDGQPQHF. CDR3 in DNA: TGTGCCCGCAGTGAAGTCGGTGACGGTCAGCCCCAGCATTTT.

In this sample, this clonotype turned up a few times. V usage is TRBV19 and J usage is TRBJ2-7; 9 bases fit TRBD2. The V and J ends lost 3 bases and 3 bases, in that order; junction bases with no gene match: 6. The CDR3 spans 15 residues. Germline lookup yields CDR1 LNHDA and CDR2 SQIVND (reference sequence). CDR3 protein: CASSIVTSGRYEQYF. The CDR3 DNA is TGTGCCAGTAGTATCGTGACTAGCGGACGCTACGAGCAGTACTTC. Full variable domain (rest looked up from reference TRBV19 and TRBJ2-7): DGGITQSPKYLFRKEGQNVTLSCEQNLNHDAMYWYRQDPGQGLRLIYYSQIVNDFQKGDIAEGYSVSREKKESFPLTVTSAQKNPTAFYLCASSIVTSGRYEQYFGPGTRLTVT.

J is TRBJ2-3 and V is TRBV18; D is unclear. V gave up 6 bases and J gave up 2 bases, with 9 bases separating them. CDR3 size: 13 residues. The germline gives CDR1 KGHSH, CDR2 LQKENI. In DNA, the CDR3 is TGTGCCAGCTCCCCTGCTGTCACAGATACGCAGTATTTT. Translation gives CASSPAVTDTQYF.

This clonotype was recorded only once. This rearrangement joins TRBV2 to TRBJ2-1; D is ambiguous. Germline CDR1 SNHLY, CDR2 FYNNEI. Trimming shortened V by 2 bases and J by 8 bases, and 10 bases separated the two germline ends. The CDR3 totals 13 residues. The CDR3 loop is CASSEQVGDEQFF. DNA for the CDR3: TGTGCCAGCAGTGAACAGGTCGGCGATGAGCAGTTCTTC. Supplemented by reference TRBV2 and TRBJ2-1, the full variable domain reads EPEVTQTPSHQVTQMGQEVILRCVPISNHLYFYWYRQILGQKVEFLVSFYNNEISEKSEIFDDQFSVERPDGSNFTLKIRSTKLEDSAMYFCASSEQVGDEQFFGPGTRLTVL.

The CDR3 bases are TGTGCCAGCAGTAACACAGGGGGCACCTATGGCTACACCTTC. Translated, it gives CASSNTGGTYGYTF. The chain uses TRBV12-3 or TRBV12-4 and TRBJ1-2, with 9 bases identical to TRBD1. This CDR3 is built from 14 residues. V lost 5 bases and J lost 4; bases outside the gene matches: 5.

On this clonotype itself: Because it lacks the conserved phenylalanine or tryptophan at the end, this CDR3 is likely a read error. The V call is TRBV6-5, the J call TRBJ2-7, with no clear D. CDR3 size: 15 residues. The V gene lost 5 bases and the J gene lost 6 bases, with 20 bases spanning the gap. Per germline, CDR1 MNHEY and CDR2 SVGAGI. CDR3 sequence: CASSQTLQNQREQYC. Written as DNA, the CDR3 is TGTGCCAGCAGTCAAACGCTCCAGAACCAACGCGAGCAGTACTGC.

This clonotype showed up many times. The chain couples TRBV7-8 to TRBJ1-1, with D unresolved. V was trimmed by 4 bases and J by 1 base, leaving 13 bases between them. The CDR3 extends over 15 amino acids. Germline CDR1 SGHVS, CDR2 FQNEAQ. The CDR3 is CASSSGGHPNTEAFF. The DNA for the CDR3 is TGTGCCAGCAGCTCGGGCGGTCACCCGAACACTGAAGCTTTCTTT.

Note on this clonotype: Sequence at one end of the junction differs from germline and may be a read error. V and J are TRBV4-2 and TRBJ1-4; weak D call: TRBD1 (6 bases). The CDR3 runs 17 residues. Germline V gene lookup returns CDR1 LGHNA and CDR2 YNFKEQ. The CDR3 DNA reads TGTGCCAGCCGCCAAGATACGAACAGGGCAAAAAATGAAAAACTGTTTTTT. This codes for CASRQDTNRAKNEKLFF.

V usage is TRBV7-8 and J usage is TRBJ2-3; no firm D call. Deletions cut 3 bases from V and 6 bases from J, with 13 bases between. Germline CDR1 SGHVS, CDR2 FQNEAQ. The CDR3 covers 14 residues. The DNA for the CDR3 is TGTGCCAGCAGCTTTGGACCATCCGAGGATACGCAGTATTTT. This encodes CASSFGPSEDTQYF.

V usage is TRBV6-6 and J usage is TRBJ1-1; D gene ambiguous. V lost 2 bases and J 3 bases, leaving 16 bases between the germline ends. CDR1 is MNHNY, CDR2 SVGAGI, per germline (reference sequence). The CDR3 is made up of 16 amino acids. The CDR3 DNA sequence: TGTGCCAGCAGTTACCTTTCATCGAGACGTGACACTGAAGCTTTCTTT. Amino acids: CASSYLSSRRDTEAFF.

V is TRBV7-9 and J is TRBJ1-1; 8 bases match TRBD1. Per germline, CDR1 SEHNR and CDR2 FQNEAQ (reference sequence). The CDR3 has 15 residues. Trimming cost V 5 bases and J 5 bases; bases outside gene matches: 10. CDR3 sequence: CASSPQTGAGTEAFF. DNA for the CDR3: TGTGCCAGCAGCCCACAGACAGGGGCGGGTACTGAAGCTTTCTTT.

The genes are TRBV27 and TRBJ2-2; D uncertain. The CDR3 runs to 17 residues. Germline CDR1 is MNHEY and CDR2 is SMNVEV (reference sequence). V dropped 3 bases and J dropped 5 bases, with 19 bases sitting between them. CDR3 protein: CASSFGRLTSVTGELFF. In DNA form, the CDR3 reads TGTGCCAGCAGTTTTGGACGGTTAACATCAGTGACCGGGGAGCTGTTTTTT.

The chain couples TRBV27 to TRBJ1-1, with a weak D call TRBD1 (6 bases). The CDR3 is 16 amino acids. Germline V gene lookup returns CDR1 MNHEY and CDR2 SMNVEV (reference sequence). V lost 0 bases to trimming and J lost 0 bases, with 11 bases between them. The CDR3 loop is CASSLSAGALNTEAFF. As DNA, the CDR3 is TGTGCCAGCAGTTTATCGGCGGGGGCTTTGAACACTGAAGCTTTCTTT.

The chain links TRBV19 to TRBJ1-2; D is unclear. The CDR3 has 15 residues. With 0 bases removed from V and 4 bases from J, the gap between germline ends came to 12 bases. Germline V gene data show CDR1 as LNHDA and CDR2 as SQIVND (reference sequence). The CDR3 loop is CASSIDRGAVYGYTF. DNA for the CDR3: TGTGCCAGTAGTATAGATCGTGGAGCCGTCTATGGCTACACCTTC.

This sequence joins TRBV2 and TRBJ1-1; D may be TRBD1 (5 bases). The CDR3 contains 15 residues. Germline V gives CDR1 SNHLY, CDR2 FYNNEI. Trimming shortened V by 4 bases and J by 1 base, and 13 bases separated the two germline ends. The CDR3 bases are TGTGCCAGCAGTGCTGAGGGGCTGGAGAACACTGAAGCTTTCTTT. Its translation: CASSAEGLENTEAFF.

This clonotype appeared a few times. This chain links TRBV12-3 or TRBV12-4 with TRBJ1-2; D ambiguous. The ends were cut back, 4 bases at V and 4 bases at J, with 13 bases in the middle. This CDR3 contains 14 residues. CDR3 residues: CASSYGPAGYGYTF. The CDR3 nucleotides are TGTGCCAGCAGTTATGGGCCCGCTGGCTATGGCTACACCTTC.

V usage is TRBV12-3 or TRBV12-4 and J usage is TRBJ1-1; 8 bases are a match to TRBD1. The CDR3 has 16 residues. V trimming: 1 base; J trimming: 5 bases; junction bases outside the gene matches: 9. Here the CDR3 DNA reads TGTGCCAGCAGTTTAGGCAGGGGGCTACGAGGAACTGAAGCTTTCTTT. It codes for CASSLGRGLRGTEAFF.

This clonotype was recorded a few times. J is TRBJ2-2 and V is TRBV11-3, with TRBD2 as a possible D gene (5 bases). Trimming took off 9 bases at V and 4 bases at J, with 15 bases between the two ends. This CDR3 is 14 amino acids long. CDR1 is SGHNT, CDR2 YENEEA, per germline. The CDR3 protein is CASSVAAGTGELFF. CDR3 in DNA: TGTGCCAGTTCGGTGGCGGCGGGCACCGGGGAGCTGTTTTTT.

This clonotype came up many times. The J gene is TRBJ2-3, the V gene TRBV27, with 8 bases aligning to TRBD1. The CDR3 loop spans 15 amino acids. Germline trimming cut 8 bases from V and 1 base from J; bases unmatched to any gene: 8. Germline assignment: CDR1 MNHEY and CDR2 SMNVEV (reference sequence). The CDR3 nucleotides read TGTGCCAGCGGCTTGGACAGGGAGGGCACAGATACGCAGTATTTT. Translation gives CASGLDREGTDTQYF.

With respect to this clonotype: A much larger clone is a single base away; this may be a read error. The V call is TRBV12-3 or TRBV12-4, the J call TRBJ2-6, with a possible D match to TRBD1 (5 bases). This CDR3 contains 18 residues. The DNA of the CDR3 is TGTGCCAGCAGACCCCCCCTTCAGGGATACTCTGGGGCCACCGTCCTGACTTTC. This sequence encodes CASRPPLQGYSGATVLTF.

The rearrangement uses TRBV7-8 and TRBJ2-2, with 10 nucleotides matching TRBD2. From germline, CDR1 is SGHVS and CDR2 FQNEAQ. V dropped 5 bases and J dropped 5; count of bases not matched to a gene: 14. The CDR3 loop spans 18 amino acids. The CDR3 loop reads CASSHRTTSGLSTGELFF. The CDR3 nucleotides are TGTGCCAGCAGCCATCGGACGACTAGCGGGTTAAGTACCGGGGAGCTGTTTTTT.

A few counts support this clonotype. The chain links TRBV28 to TRBJ1-5, with D possibly being TRBD1 (6 bases). From germline, CDR1 is MDHEN and CDR2 SYDVKM. The CDR3 totals 14 residues. V lost 7 bases to trimming and J lost 1 base, with 11 bases between them. The CDR3 nucleotides are TGTGCCAGCAAACAGGGAGGAAGCAATCAGCCCCAGCATTTT. Translating it yields CASKQGGSNQPQHF.

In its sample, this clonotype was seen a few times. An end of the junction does not agree with germline; a read error may underlie this. V usage is TRBV6-2 or TRBV6-3 and J usage is TRBJ1-6; TRBD1 matches at 8 bases. CDR1 is MNHEY, CDR2 SVGEGT, per germline. The CDR3 extends over 15 amino acids. The CDR3 sequence: CASSYRTGNNSPLHF. The CDR3 nucleotides read TGTGCCAGCAGTTACAGGACAGGGAATAACTCACCCCTCCACTTT.

V and J are TRBV7-6 and TRBJ2-1, with 9 bases aligning to TRBD1. V lost 4 bases and J lost 0; bases outside the gene matches: 7. Germline V gene data show CDR1 as SGHVS and CDR2 as FNYEAQ. The CDR3 is made up of 17 amino acids. DNA for the CDR3: TGTGCCAGCAGCTCCGGACAGGGGAGGAGCTCCTACAATGAGCAGTTCTTC. Translating it yields CASSSGQGRSSYNEQFF.